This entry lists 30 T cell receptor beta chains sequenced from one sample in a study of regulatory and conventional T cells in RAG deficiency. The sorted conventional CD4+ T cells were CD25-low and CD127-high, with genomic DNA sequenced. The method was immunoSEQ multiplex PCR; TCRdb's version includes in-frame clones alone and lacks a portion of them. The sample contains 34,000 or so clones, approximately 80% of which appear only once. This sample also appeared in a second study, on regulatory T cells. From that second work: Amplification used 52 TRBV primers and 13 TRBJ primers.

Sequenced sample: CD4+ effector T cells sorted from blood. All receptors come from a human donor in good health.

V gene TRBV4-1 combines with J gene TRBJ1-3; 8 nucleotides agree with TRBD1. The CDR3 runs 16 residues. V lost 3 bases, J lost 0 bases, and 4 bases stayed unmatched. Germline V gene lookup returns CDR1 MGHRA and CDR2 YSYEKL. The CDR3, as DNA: TGCGCCAGCAGCCAGCCGGACAGGGACTCTGGAAACACCATATATTTT. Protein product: CASSQPDRDSGNTIYF.

The CDR3 loop reads CASSQMSGEGYTF. In DNA, the CDR3 is TGTGCCAGCAGCCAAATGTCAGGGGAAGGCTACACCTTC. The chain employs TRBV14 and TRBJ1-2; maybe TRBD1 (6 bases). The CDR3 is 13 residues long. The germline gives CDR1 SGHDN, CDR2 FVKESK. Trimming cost V 2 bases and J 8 bases, with 12 bases left between them.

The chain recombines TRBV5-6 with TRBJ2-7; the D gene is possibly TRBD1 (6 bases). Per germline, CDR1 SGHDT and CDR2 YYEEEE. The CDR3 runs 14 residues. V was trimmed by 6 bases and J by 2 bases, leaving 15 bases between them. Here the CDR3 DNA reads TGTGCCAGCACCCAGGCCAGGGGAGCCTACGAGCAGTACTTC. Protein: CASTQARGAYEQYF.

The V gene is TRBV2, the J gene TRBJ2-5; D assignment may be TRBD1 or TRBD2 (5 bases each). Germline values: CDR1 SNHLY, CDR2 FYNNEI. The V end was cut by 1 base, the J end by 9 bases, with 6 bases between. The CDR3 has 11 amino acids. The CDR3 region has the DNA TGTGCCAGCAGTGAAGTGGGGGCCCAGTACTTC. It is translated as CASSEVGAQYF.

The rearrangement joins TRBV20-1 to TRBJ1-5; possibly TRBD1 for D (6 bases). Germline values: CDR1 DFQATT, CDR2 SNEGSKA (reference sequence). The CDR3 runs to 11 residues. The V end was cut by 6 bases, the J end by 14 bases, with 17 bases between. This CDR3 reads CSASWGRLKHF. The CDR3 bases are TGCAGTGCCTCCTGGGGGCGGCTAAAGCATTTT.

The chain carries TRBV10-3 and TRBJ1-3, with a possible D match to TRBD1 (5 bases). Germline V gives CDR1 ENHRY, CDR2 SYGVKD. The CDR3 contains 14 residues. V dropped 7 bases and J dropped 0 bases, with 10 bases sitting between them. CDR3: CAINGASSGNTIYF. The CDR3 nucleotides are TGTGCCATCAATGGGGCCTCCTCTGGAAACACCATATATTTT.

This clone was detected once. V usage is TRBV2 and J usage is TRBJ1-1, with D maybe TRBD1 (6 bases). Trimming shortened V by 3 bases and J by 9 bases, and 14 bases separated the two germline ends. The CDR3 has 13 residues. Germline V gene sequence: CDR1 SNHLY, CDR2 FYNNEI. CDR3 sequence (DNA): TGTGCCAGCAGTGAGGAACGACGGGGGCAAGCTTTCTTT. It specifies CASSEERRGQAFF.

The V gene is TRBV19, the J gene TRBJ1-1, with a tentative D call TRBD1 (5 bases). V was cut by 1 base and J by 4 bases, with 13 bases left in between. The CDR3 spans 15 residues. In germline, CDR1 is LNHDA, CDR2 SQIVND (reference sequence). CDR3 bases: TGTGCCAGTAGTATAGGTTCCAGGGTCGCCACTGAAGCTTTCTTT. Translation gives CASSIGSRVATEAFF.

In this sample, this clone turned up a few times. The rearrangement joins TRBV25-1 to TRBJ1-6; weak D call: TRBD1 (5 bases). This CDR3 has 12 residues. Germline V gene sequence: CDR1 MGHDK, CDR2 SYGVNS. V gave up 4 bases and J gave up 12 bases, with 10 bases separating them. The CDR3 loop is CASSVGLGPLHF. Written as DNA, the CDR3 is TGTGCCAGCAGTGTGGGACTTGGACCCCTCCACTTT.

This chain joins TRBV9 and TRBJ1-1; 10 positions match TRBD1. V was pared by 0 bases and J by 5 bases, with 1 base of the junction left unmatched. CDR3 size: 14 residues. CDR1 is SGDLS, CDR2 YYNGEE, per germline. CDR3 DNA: TGTGCCAGCAGCGTAGGGACAGGGGGGACTGAAGCTTTCTTT. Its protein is CASSVGTGGTEAFF.

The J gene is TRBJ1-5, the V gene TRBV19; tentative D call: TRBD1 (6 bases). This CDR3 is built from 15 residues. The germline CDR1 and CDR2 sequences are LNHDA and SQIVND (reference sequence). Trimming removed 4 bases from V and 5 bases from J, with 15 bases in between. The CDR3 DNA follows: TGTGCCAGTAGTACCGAGGGGGGAGGTTATCAGCCCCAGCATTTT. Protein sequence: CASSTEGGGYQPQHF. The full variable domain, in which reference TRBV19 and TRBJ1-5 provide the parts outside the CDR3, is DGGITQSPKYLFRKEGQNVTLSCEQNLNHDAMYWYRQDPGQGLRLIYYSQIVNDFQKGDIAEGYSVSREKKESFPLTVTSAQKNPTAFYLCASSTEGGGYQPQHFGDGTRLSIL.

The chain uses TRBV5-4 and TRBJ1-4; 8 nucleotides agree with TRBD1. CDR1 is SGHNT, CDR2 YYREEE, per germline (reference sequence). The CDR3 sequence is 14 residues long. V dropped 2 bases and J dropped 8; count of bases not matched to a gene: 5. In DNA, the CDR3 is TGTGCCAGCAGCTTAGGACAGGGAAAGGAAAAACTGTTTTTT. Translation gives CASSLGQGKEKLFF.

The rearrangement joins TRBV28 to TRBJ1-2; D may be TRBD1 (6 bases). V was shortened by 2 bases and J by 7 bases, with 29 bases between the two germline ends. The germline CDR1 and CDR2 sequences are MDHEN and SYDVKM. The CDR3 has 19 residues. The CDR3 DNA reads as TGTGCCAGCAGTTTACCCGTACATTCGACAGGATGGTTTAGTGGTGGCTACACCTTC. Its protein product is CASSLPVHSTGWFSGGYTF.

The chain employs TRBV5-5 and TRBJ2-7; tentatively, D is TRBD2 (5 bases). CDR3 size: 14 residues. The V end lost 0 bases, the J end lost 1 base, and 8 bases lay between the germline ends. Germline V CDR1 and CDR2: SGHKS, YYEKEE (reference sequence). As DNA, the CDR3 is TGTGCCAGCAGCTTGGCCGGGAATTCCTACGAGCAGTACTTC. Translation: CASSLAGNSYEQYF.

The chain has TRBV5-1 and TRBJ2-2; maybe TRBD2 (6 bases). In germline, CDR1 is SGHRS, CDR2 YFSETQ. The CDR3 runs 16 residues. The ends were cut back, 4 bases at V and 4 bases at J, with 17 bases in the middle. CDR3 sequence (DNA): TGCGCCAGCAGCGGGAGAGACGGGGGTGGCACCGGGGAGCTGTTTTTT. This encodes CASSGRDGGGTGELFF.

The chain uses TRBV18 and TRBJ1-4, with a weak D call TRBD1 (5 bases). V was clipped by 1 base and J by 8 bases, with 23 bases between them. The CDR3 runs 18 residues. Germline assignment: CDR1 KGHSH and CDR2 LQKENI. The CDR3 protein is CASSPLAVGGGSTEKLFF. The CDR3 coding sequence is TGTGCCAGCTCACCACTAGCCGTCGGGGGGGGGTCTACCGAAAAACTGTTTTTT.

The DNA of the CDR3 is TGTGCCAGCAGCTTAGTAGACCCTTCACCCCTCCACTTT. This gives the protein CASSLVDPSPLHF. V gene TRBV7-2 combines with J gene TRBJ1-6; D unclear. Germline V gives CDR1 SGHTA, CDR2 FQGNSA. The ends were cut back, 1 base at V and 9 bases at J, with 7 bases in the middle. The CDR3 has 13 amino acids.

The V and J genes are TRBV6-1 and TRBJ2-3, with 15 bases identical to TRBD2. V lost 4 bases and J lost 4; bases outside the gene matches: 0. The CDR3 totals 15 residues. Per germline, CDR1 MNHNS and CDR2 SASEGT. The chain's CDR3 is CASSGTSGGADTQYF. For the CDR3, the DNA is TGTGCCAGCAGTGGGACTAGCGGGGGGGCAGATACGCAGTATTTT.

Here the CDR3 reads CASSLEAMSSYNEQFF. The CDR3 DNA sequence: TGTGCCAGCAGCTTGGAAGCGATGAGCTCCTACAATGAGCAGTTCTTC. The chain uses TRBV5-6 and TRBJ2-1; no definite D call. Germline V gene sequence: CDR1 SGHDT, CDR2 YYEEEE. Trimming removed 0 bases from V and 0 bases from J, with 10 bases in between. CDR3 length: 16 residues.

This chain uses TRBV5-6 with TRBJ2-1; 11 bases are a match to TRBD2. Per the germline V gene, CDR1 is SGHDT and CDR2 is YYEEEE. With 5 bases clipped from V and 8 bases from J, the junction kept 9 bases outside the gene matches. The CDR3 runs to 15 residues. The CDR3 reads CASSRSGGAVDEQFF. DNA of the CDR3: TGTGCCAGCAGTCGTAGCGGGGGGGCTGTCGATGAGCAGTTCTTC.

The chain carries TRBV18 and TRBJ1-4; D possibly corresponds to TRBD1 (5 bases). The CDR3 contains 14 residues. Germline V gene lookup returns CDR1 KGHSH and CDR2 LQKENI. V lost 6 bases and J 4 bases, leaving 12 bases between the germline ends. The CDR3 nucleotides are TGTGCCAGCTCCGGGGACCAGTTTAATGAAAAACTGTTTTTT. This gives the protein CASSGDQFNEKLFF.

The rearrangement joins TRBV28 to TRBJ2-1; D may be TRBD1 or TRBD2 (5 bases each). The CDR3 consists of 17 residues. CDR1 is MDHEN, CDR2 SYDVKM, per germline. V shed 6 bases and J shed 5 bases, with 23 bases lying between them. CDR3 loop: CASSSPRDPRQDNEQFF. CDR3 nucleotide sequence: TGTGCCAGCAGCAGCCCCCGGGACCCCCGGCAGGACAATGAGCAGTTCTTC.

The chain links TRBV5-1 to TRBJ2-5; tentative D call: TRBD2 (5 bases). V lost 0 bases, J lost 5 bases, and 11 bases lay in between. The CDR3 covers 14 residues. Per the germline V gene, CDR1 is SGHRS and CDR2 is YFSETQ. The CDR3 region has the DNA TGCGCCAGCAGCTTGGAAGAGGGCGGGGAGACCCAGTACTTC. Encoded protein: CASSLEEGGETQYF.

The CDR3 DNA reads TGTGCCAGCAGTGCGGCAGGGCGGTATGGCTACACCTTC. Translation gives CASSAAGRYGYTF. This rearrangement joins TRBV6-1 to TRBJ1-2; a weak D match, TRBD1 (5 bases). The CDR3 has 13 amino acids. V was shortened by 4 bases and J by 5 bases, with 11 bases between the two germline ends. Germline-derived CDR1 and CDR2 are MNHNS and SASEGT.

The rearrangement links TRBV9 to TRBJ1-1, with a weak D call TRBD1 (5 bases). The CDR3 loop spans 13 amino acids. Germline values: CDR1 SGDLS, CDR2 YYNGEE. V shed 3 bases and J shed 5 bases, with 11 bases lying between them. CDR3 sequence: CASSGGTGTEAFF. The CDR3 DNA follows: TGTGCCAGCAGCGGGGGGACGGGGACTGAAGCTTTCTTT.

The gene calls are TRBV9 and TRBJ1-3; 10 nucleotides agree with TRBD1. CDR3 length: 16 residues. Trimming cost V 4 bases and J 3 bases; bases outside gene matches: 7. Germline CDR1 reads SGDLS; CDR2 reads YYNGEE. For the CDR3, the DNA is TGTGCCAGCAGCCCCGGGGACAGGGGTGGTGGAAACACCATATATTTT. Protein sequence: CASSPGDRGGGNTIYF.

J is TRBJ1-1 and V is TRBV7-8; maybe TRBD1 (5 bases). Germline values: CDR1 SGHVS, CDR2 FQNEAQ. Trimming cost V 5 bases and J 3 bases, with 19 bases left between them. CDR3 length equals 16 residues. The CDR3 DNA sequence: TGTGCCAGCAGCATTACAGGTGCCTGGGGCTACACTGAAGCTTTCTTT. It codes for CASSITGAWGYTEAFF.

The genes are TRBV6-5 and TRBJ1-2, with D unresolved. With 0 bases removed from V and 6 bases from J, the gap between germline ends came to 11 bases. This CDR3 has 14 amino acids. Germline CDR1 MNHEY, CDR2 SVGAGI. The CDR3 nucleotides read TGTGCCAGCAGTTACTCCCCGACGTCTAATGGCTACACCTTC. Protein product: CASSYSPTSNGYTF.

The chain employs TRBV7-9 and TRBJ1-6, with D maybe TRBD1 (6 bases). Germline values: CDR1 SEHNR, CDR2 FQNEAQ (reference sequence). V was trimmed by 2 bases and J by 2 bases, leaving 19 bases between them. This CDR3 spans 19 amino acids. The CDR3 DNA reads TGTGCCAGCAGCTTACTAGTTTATACAGGGCGAACCTATAATTCACCCCTCCACTTT. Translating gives CASSLLVYTGRTYNSPLHF.

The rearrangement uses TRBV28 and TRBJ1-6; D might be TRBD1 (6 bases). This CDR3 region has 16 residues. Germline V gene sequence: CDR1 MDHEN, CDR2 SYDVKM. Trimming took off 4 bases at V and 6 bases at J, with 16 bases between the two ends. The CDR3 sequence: CASSSPGAGANSPLHF. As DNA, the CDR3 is TGTGCCAGCAGTTCACCAGGGGCAGGGGCTAATTCACCCCTCCACTTT.